The T cell receptor (beta chain) under discussion was sequenced for a study of persistence of HIV-infected CD4 T cells. Cells were stimulated nonspecifically with anti-CD3/anti-CD28 magnetic beads. Sorting selected CD4+ T cells upregulating both CD40 ligand and CD69. Suppressive ART was started during chronic HIV-1 infection in these adults. The immunoSEQ assay was version 4, run in survey mode. This table comes from immunoSEQ multiplex PCR, and its TCRdb copy is limited to in-frame clones, with some not included. The sample comprises around 40,000 clones, 88% of which are singletons, and approximately 0.45% rests with the top ten. Unmatched junction bases numbered 6, after V lost 3 bases and J lost 3 bases. This CDR3 is built from 15 residues. In germline, CDR1 is KGHSH, CDR2 LQKENI. Study-wide results and limits: Antigen-responding cells were enriched for degenerate expanded CDR3beta sequences.

Points on this clone: Its specificity is not known.

The chain has TRBV18 and TRBJ1-1; 8 bases line up with TRBD1. The sample here was CD4+ T cells sorted from PBMCs after roughly 17-hour stimulation, taken from a patient who received antiretroviral therapy. This sequence originates from an adult woman with HIV who was CMV-seropositive. The CDR3 is CASSPQGASDTEAFF. The CDR3 DNA is TGTGCCAGCTCACCGCAGGGGGCTAGCGACACTGAAGCTTTCTTT.